These 26 T cell receptor beta chains share one sample of origin, sequenced in a study of cytomegalovirus exposure and HLA in healthy donors. Primers for the PCR totalled 60 Vbeta and 13 Jbeta. TCRdb's table, derived via immunoSEQ multiplex PCR, lists solely in-frame clones and lacks some. This table holds 100,000 to 150,000 clones, around 72% found once. The sample taken for sequencing was PBMCs. Receptor source: a woman aged 50 to 60 in good health and CMV-seropositive.

The V gene is TRBV5-1, the J gene TRBJ2-7, with D possibly being TRBD1 (5 bases). CDR3 length: 13 residues. From germline, CDR1 is SGHRS and CDR2 YFSETQ. V gave up 4 bases and J gave up 4 bases, with 12 bases separating them. In DNA form, the CDR3 reads TGCGCCAGCAGCCCGAGACAGACTTACGAGCAGTACTTC. Its translation is CASSPRQTYEQYF.

The V call is TRBV5-3, the J call TRBJ1-5, with 7 bases identical to TRBD1. TRBV5-3 is noted as an ORF with a role that remains uncertain. The V and J ends lost 0 bases and 0 bases, in that order; junction bases with no gene match: 0. The CDR3 loop spans 15 amino acids. The CDR3: CARSLGDSSNQPQHF. The DNA for the CDR3 is TGTGCCAGAAGCTTGGGGGACAGTAGCAATCAGCCCCAGCATTTT.

There are many counts of this clone. V gene TRBV5-1 combines with J gene TRBJ2-7; TRBD1 agrees at 8 bases. V lost 2 bases and J lost 5; bases outside the gene matches: 6. Germline lookup yields CDR1 SGHRS and CDR2 YFSETQ. CDR3 length: 14 amino acids. In DNA form, the CDR3 reads TGCGCCAGCAGCTTACAGGGGGGAAGGGACGAGCAGTACTTC. It translates to CASSLQGGRDEQYF.

This chain links TRBV9 with TRBJ1-4; the D gene is possibly TRBD1 (5 bases). This CDR3 comprises 17 residues. V lost 1 base, J lost 3 bases, and 16 bases lay in between. The germline V gene has CDR1 SGDLS and CDR2 YYNGEE. CDR3 region: CASSVSGHGGANEKLFF. Here the CDR3 DNA reads TGTGCCAGCAGCGTATCTGGACACGGCGGGGCTAATGAAAAACTGTTTTTT.

J is TRBJ2-2 and V is TRBV5-1; 7 nucleotides align to TRBD1. V dropped 7 bases and J dropped 0; count of bases not matched to a gene: 6. Germline CDR1 and CDR2: SGHRS and YFSETQ. CDR3 length: 15 amino acids. Here the CDR3 DNA reads TGCGCCAGCGCCCGACAGGGATCGAACACCGGGGAGCTGTTTTTT. The encoded protein is CASARQGSNTGELFF.

This rearrangement joins TRBV5-4 to TRBJ2-7; 9 nucleotides line up with TRBD1. Germline CDR1 reads SGHNT; CDR2 reads YYREEE (reference sequence). CDR3 length equals 13 residues. With 4 bases clipped from V and 3 bases from J, the junction kept 2 bases outside the gene matches. CDR3 in amino acids: CASSVDRGYEQYF. The CDR3 DNA reads as TGTGCCAGCAGCGTGGACAGGGGCTACGAGCAGTACTTC.

A single count supports this clone. The rearrangement joins TRBV6-1 to TRBJ1-3, with a weak D call TRBD1 (6 bases). Between the trimmed V and J ends, which lost 8 bases and 8 bases, there was a span of 22 bases. Germline V gives CDR1 MNHNS, CDR2 SASEGT. The CDR3 length is 15 residues. The CDR3 loop is CASCPDRRREDTIYF. The CDR3 DNA reads TGTGCCAGCTGCCCCGACAGGCGACGTGAGGACACCATATATTTT.

V gene TRBV6-4 combines with J gene TRBJ1-6; 8 nucleotides agree with TRBD1. Looked up from germline, CDR1 is MRHNA and CDR2 is SNTAGT. The CDR3 runs to 14 residues. Losses at the gene ends were 6 bases for V and 7 bases for J; bases not matched to a gene: 5. CDR3 sequence (DNA): TGTGCCAGCAGAGGACAGGGCTTAAATTCACCCCTCCACTTT. Translated: CASRGQGLNSPLHF.

The rearrangement links TRBV6-6 to TRBJ1-4; the match to TRBD1 covers 10 bases. Germline CDR1 MNHNY, CDR2 SVGAGI (reference sequence). The CDR3 consists of 14 residues. Germline trimming cut 2 bases from V and 8 bases from J; bases unmatched to any gene: 2. The CDR3 DNA is TGTGCCAGCAGTTACGGGACAGGGGTGGAAAAACTGTTTTTT. Amino acids: CASSYGTGVEKLFF.

The rearrangement joins TRBV5-1 to TRBJ1-3; unclear D gene. Germline CDR1 is SGHRS and CDR2 is YFSETQ. V lost 0 bases and J lost 2, with 12 bases in between. This CDR3 is built from 16 residues. CDR3 DNA: TGCGCCAGCAGCTTGGGCAACATTGGAGCTGGAAACACCATATATTTT. Protein sequence: CASSLGNIGAGNTIYF.

The chain has TRBV30 and TRBJ2-7, with D possibly matching TRBD2 (6 bases). Trimming removed 1 base from V and 3 bases from J, with 16 bases in between. Germline V lookup: CDR1 GTSNPN, CDR2 SVGIG (reference sequence). This CDR3 is built from 15 residues. CDR3 in amino acids: CAWSADPGGNYEQYF. CDR3 DNA sequence: TGTGCCTGGAGTGCCGATCCTGGGGGGAACTACGAGCAGTACTTC.

This chain uses TRBV5-6 with TRBJ1-5, with D maybe TRBD1 (6 bases). From germline, CDR1 is SGHDT and CDR2 YYEEEE. V lost 1 base, J lost 5 bases, and 10 bases lay in between. This CDR3 is built from 14 residues. DNA of the CDR3: TGTGCCAGCAGCTTGATGTCAGGGGATCAGCCCCAGCATTTT. Protein product: CASSLMSGDQPQHF.

This clone has a handful of counts. This chain joins TRBV9 and TRBJ2-7; D is unresolved. CDR1 is SGDLS and CDR2 is YYNGEE in the germline V gene. The V and J ends lost 4 bases and 0 bases respectively, with 14 bases between them. The CDR3 extends over 15 amino acids. CDR3: CASSPHKIASYEQYF. DNA for the CDR3: TGTGCCAGCAGCCCCCATAAGATAGCCTCCTACGAGCAGTACTTC.

This chain uses TRBV27 with TRBJ1-6; 7 nucleotides agree with TRBD1. Germline V gene lookup returns CDR1 MNHEY and CDR2 SMNVEV (reference sequence). V lost 8 bases to trimming and J lost 1 base; unmatched junction nucleotides: 8. CDR3 length equals 16 residues. The DNA for the CDR3 is TGTGCCAGCGCCCGAGACAGGGTGTCCTATAATTCACCCCTCCACTTT. It specifies CASARDRVSYNSPLHF.

This clone appeared a few times. The V and J genes are TRBV18 and TRBJ1-4, with D hard to call. Deletions cut 1 base from V and 0 bases from J, with 6 bases between. The CDR3 extends over 15 amino acids. CDR1 KGHSH and CDR2 LQKENI come from the germline V gene. The CDR3 is CASSPRSATNEKLFF. The CDR3 bases are TGTGCCAGCTCACCACGATCAGCAACTAATGAAAAACTGTTTTTT.

The chain combines TRBV6-1 with TRBJ2-2; D is possibly TRBD2 (5 bases). Germline assignment: CDR1 MNHNS and CDR2 SASEGT. CDR3 length: 15 amino acids. Trimming removed 7 bases from V and 5 bases from J, with 17 bases in between. CDR3 DNA sequence: TGTGCCAGCACCGGGTCGTCTGGGGAGACCGGGGAGCTGTTTTTT. Amino acids: CASTGSSGETGELFF.

The V call is TRBV9, the J call TRBJ1-2; D possibly corresponds to TRBD1 (5 bases). Germline lookup yields CDR1 SGDLS and CDR2 YYNGEE. V was pared by 2 bases and J by 7 bases, with 15 bases between. The CDR3 runs to 14 residues. The CDR3, as DNA: TGTGCCAGCAGCGTGGACACAGCGTCCGGTGGCTACACCTTC. It codes for CASSVDTASGGYTF.

V is TRBV7-2 and J is TRBJ2-5, with D unresolved. This CDR3 contains 15 residues. Germline CDR1 and CDR2: SGHTA and FQGNSA. V shed 1 base and J shed 2 bases, with 11 bases lying between them. As DNA, the CDR3 is TGTGCCAGCAGCTTAGATCGTCAGCGACAAGAGACCCAGTACTTC. As protein: CASSLDRQRQETQYF.

The chain recombines TRBV6-5 with TRBJ1-6, with D possibly TRBD1 on 5 matching bases. Between the trimmed V and J ends, which lost 0 bases and 6 bases, there was a span of 12 bases. Germline CDR1 MNHEY, CDR2 SVGAGI. The CDR3 extends over 16 amino acids. The CDR3 loop reads CASSYSMTVPNSPLHF. The CDR3 DNA follows: TGTGCCAGCAGTTACTCGATGACAGTACCTAATTCACCCCTCCACTTT.

The genes are TRBV25-1 and TRBJ2-7; the D gene is possibly TRBD1 (7 bases). V was clipped by 2 bases and J by 2 bases, with 16 bases between them. This CDR3 has 16 residues. CDR1 MGHDK and CDR2 SYGVNS come from the germline V gene. CDR3 sequence: CASSEGGAGGAYEQYF. CDR3 sequence (DNA): TGTGCCAGCAGTGAAGGAGGGGCAGGGGGAGCCTACGAGCAGTACTTC.

The rearrangement joins TRBV7-8 to TRBJ2-7, with 9 bases fitting TRBD2. From germline, CDR1 is SGHVS and CDR2 FQNEAQ. Trimming at V came to 3 bases and at J to 0 bases, leaving 6 bases not matched to a gene. The CDR3 is 16 residues long. The CDR3 DNA sequence: TGTGCCAGCAGCTTGGGACTAGCCCAGAGCTCCTACGAGCAGTACTTC. Residues: CASSLGLAQSSYEQYF.

This clone was seen a handful of times. The chain employs TRBV7-2 and TRBJ2-7, with TRBD2 matching over 8 bases. The CDR3 is 18 amino acids. The ends lost 3 bases at V and 4 bases at J; junction bases unmatched: 17. Germline assignment: CDR1 SGHTA and CDR2 FQGNSA. The CDR3 nucleotides read TGTGCCAGCAGCTTCACATCCGCGACCGGGACTAGTGATTACGAGCAGTACTTC. Translating gives CASSFTSATGTSDYEQYF.

With respect to this clone: At the DNA level, this CDR3 is encoded by other sequences in the same sample as well. The chain has TRBV11-2 and TRBJ1-2, with 8 nucleotides matching TRBD1. V trimming: 7 bases; J trimming: 4 bases; junction bases outside the gene matches: 5. The CDR3 extends over 13 amino acids. The germline V gene encodes CDR1 SGHAT and CDR2 FQNNGV. CDR3 region: CASTLTGGYGYTF. In nucleotides, the CDR3 is TGTGCCAGCACTCTCACAGGGGGCTATGGCTACACCTTC. Full variable domain (rest looked up from reference TRBV11-2 and TRBJ1-2): EAGVAQSPRYKIIEKRQSVAFWCNPISGHATLYWYQQILGQGPKLLIQFQNNGVVDDSQLPKDRFSAERLKGVDSTLKIQPAKLEDSAVYLCASTLTGGYGYTFGSGTRLTVV.

The chain combines TRBV2 with TRBJ1-4; weak D call: TRBD1 (6 bases). The CDR3 runs 13 residues. Trimming shortened V by 6 bases and J by 5 bases, and 10 bases separated the two germline ends. Germline-derived CDR1 and CDR2 are SNHLY and FYNNEI. The CDR3 DNA reads as TGTGCCAGCAGAATCGACAGGAATGAAAAACTGTTTTTT. Translation: CASRIDRNEKLFF.

The chain links TRBV5-1 to TRBJ1-3; 8 bases fit TRBD1. This CDR3 comprises 16 residues. The V segment lost 2 bases and the J segment 2 bases; nucleotides outside the gene matches: 6. Germline V gives CDR1 SGHRS, CDR2 YFSETQ. CDR3 sequence reads: CASSLTDRVTGNTIYF. In DNA form, the CDR3 reads TGCGCCAGCAGCTTAACGGACAGGGTGACTGGAAACACCATATATTTT.

The V and J genes are TRBV5-6 and TRBJ2-5, with no clear D. Between the trimmed V and J ends, which lost 0 bases and 2 bases, there was a span of 8 bases. Germline loops: CDR1 SGHDT, CDR2 YYEEEE. The CDR3 is 14 residues long. The DNA of the CDR3 is TGTGCCAGCAGCTTGGTTCAGTCACAAGAGACCCAGTACTTC. Translated: CASSLVQSQETQYF.